This T cell receptor beta chain was found in a study of long-term antiretroviral therapy in people with HIV (dated by TCRdb to between 2021 and 2024). The study in broad terms: Collection of the earliest samples took place about a decade ahead of the 2015 WHO recommendation for immediate ART, at a time when ART was typically delayed until CD4 counts fell. A retrospective serial study tested whether ART initiation and durable HIV suppression were associated with changes in peripheral blood TRB repertoire composition and diversity. No cross-contamination during QIAcube processing was shown when test extractions of a monoclonal T-cell line were performed alongside 33 polyclonal samples. From some 30 adults with confirmed HIV infection, the cohort provided approximately 190 cryopreserved PBMC samples, gathered serially across a mean of about 6 years (range 1-12). Among the 30 to 35 participants with HIV, over nine were female. Overall study outcomes, separate from this receptor: Samples dated from the mid-2000s to the late 2010s, and the ART regimens used may be less effective than current ones. Limited PBMC availability meant only the TCR beta chain was sequenced, without alpha chain pairing. Compared with controls, HIV repertoires had narrower CDR3 length ranges, and the network structure pointed to an antigen-experienced repertoire that shifted only slightly toward naive after ART. Starting ART was linked to a significant rise in TRB diversity, yet even after long-term ART the diversity remained significantly lower than in transplant donor controls. Because cell numbers in pre-ART samples were limited, unsorted PBMC were profiled instead of sorted CD4+ and CD8+ T cells. At every time point, the repertoire was dominated by expanded TRB clones first identified before ART initiation, although this dominance fluctuated and, in many PLHIV, declined after ART. Inferences about post-ART repertoire changes were limited because no data were available on ART adherence, viral resistance or therapy changes.

Participants were included only if at least one PBMC sample before ART initiation and at least two post-ART samples were available. All participants with HIV were treated in the United States of America. Before DNA extraction, cryopreserved samples containing 1-10 million PBMC were thawed and washed. At the time of the earliest PBMC sample, participants with HIV were aged between roughly 23 and 60 years. PBMC samples from each participant spanned 1-4 timepoints before ART initiation and 2-8 timepoints after ART initiation, with a median of 7 samples. Serial HIV viral load, CD4+ T-cell count, ART history and demographic data were obtained for every participant. Genomic DNA was extracted from unsorted PBMC with a Qiagen kit on a QIAcube, with processing performed in batches of 12 samples. The immunoSEQ hsTCRB v3.0 assay was used at survey level resolution for TRB variable region sequencing. TRB sequencing targeted a depth of about 40,000-55,000 T-cell genomes per sample. Pooled TRB libraries were sequenced on an Illumina MiSeq with a v3 150-cycle kit. Processing in the source paper ran as follows. Repertoire analysis was performed in R inside a reproducible Nextflow workflow that covered QC, data transformation and analysis. LymphoSeq2, an R package for exploring AIRR-Seq data, was used to implement the custom analyses. After excluding a few samples that yielded fewer than 5000 total TRB sequences, around 190 HIV repertoires remained for analysis. Among the approximately 200 retained HIV repertoires, about 60 were collected before ART initiation and approximately 130 were collected after ART initiation. Repertoires were downsampled to 5000 TRB nucleotide sequences, and summary statistics were averaged over 100 downsampling iterations. TRB sequences were retained for analysis only if CDR3 regions of at least seven amino acids were present. A Shannon entropy-derived clonality score and the Gini coefficient were used to measure diversity. In the repertoire networks, any two of the top 5000 CDR3 amino acid sequences were connected whenever the two sequences differed by an edit distance of one. For TRB CDR3 amino acid sequences, GLIPH2 was used to predict antigen specificity groups and MHC restriction. To flag known associations with CMV, EBV, HIV or tissue antigens, CDR3 amino acid sequences were compared against VDJdb and McPAS-TCR. Pre-ART, post-ART and control groups were compared with Wilcoxon signed-rank tests and Holm-Bonferroni correction. Entries here come from immuneACCESS through TCRdb and include only in-frame sequences with V and J called. Some clones fail to appear in such tables; in the studies checked, an unresolved V gene covers under half of the shortfall, and the cause of the remainder is unknown. Clonal size and the V and J genes are those of that table, whereas D and trimming came from the DNA. The sample contains some 20,000 clones, 79% of them found a single time. The ten top clones hold 10% to 13% of the sample.

The CDR3 starts with the cysteine, ends with the phenylalanine, and has 15 residues. This entry keeps only the CDR3 DNA: 45 bases, framed from base 1. From a lookup of the germline V gene, CDR1 and CDR2 are LGHNA and YSLEER. Deletion took 4 bases off V and 3 bases off J, with a span of 15 bases between the germline ends. As to this clone: No cognate antigen has been identified for it. Base qualities are not provided; no much larger clone lies one nucleotide away.

This chain joins TRBV4-3 to TRBJ1-2, with no confident D gene call. The sequences come from unsorted PBMCs, collected 2.3 years after starting antiretroviral therapy. This receptor was identified in a woman aged 40-49 years with HIV. The CDR3 protein is CASSLTVPTDYGYTF. DNA sequence: TGCGCCAGCAGCCTGACCGTCCCGACGGACTATGGCTACACCTTC.